This T cell receptor beta chain was sequenced during a study of blood T cell repertoires in COVID-19. Germline CDR1 SGHTA, CDR2 FQGNSA. With 8 bases clipped from V and 4 bases from J, the junction kept 4 bases outside the gene matches. The CDR3 length is 13 residues. Measured with immunoSEQ multiplex PCR; TCRdb has only the in-frame clones, and not every one. The sample holds fewer than 250,000 clones, roughly 87% seen once. The rearrangement links TRBV7-2 to TRBJ1-4; TRBD1 matches 7 bases. This receptor was taken from a man aged 30 to 45 who had recovered from COVID-19. The sequencing sample was made of PBMCs or T cells enriched from blood (not recorded which). CDR3 coding DNA: TGTGCCAGCCGGGACAGAAGTAATGAAAAACTGTTTTTT. As protein: CASRDRSNEKLFF.